This T cell receptor (beta chain) was captured in a study of blood T cell repertoires in COVID-19 (dated by TCRdb to the early 2020s). The study in broad terms: Samples from collaborators originated in the United States, Italy and Spain and spanned both the acute and convalescent phases of COVID-19. The material from the prospective study consisted of cDNA or gDNA derived from T cells, B-cell-depleted T cells, or PBMCs. Subjects who had been exposed to COVID-19, were actively infected with it, or had recovered from it provided the deeply sampled blood TCRbeta repertoires that made up the dataset. A freely available public database, intended as a resource for researchers studying the immune response to SARS-CoV-2, is where the repertoires were released. The samples were drawn from the first 160 participants of the ongoing ImmuneRACE study and from 1,254 subjects provided by 6 global collaborators. Nearly every sample came with metadata listing a de-identified subject ID, COVID-19 status, age in years and sex. HLA class I and class II types, where available, came from metadata supplied by the sample provider rather than from assay-based typing.

Including the terminal cysteine and phenylalanine, the CDR3 comprises 15 residues. Only CDR3 DNA remains: 45 bases, in frame from the first base. CDR1 and CDR2, per the germline V gene, are SGHRS and YFSETQ. The germline V and J ends show losses of 4 bases and 0 bases respectively, and no gene match explains 3 bases of the junction. Each collaborating institution followed its own protocols to collect whole blood in K2EDTA tubes. Collaborator samples were shipped for TCRbeta analysis as frozen whole blood, isolated PBMCs, or DNA extracted from either sample type. Results the study describes overall, beyond this receptor: Clinical and demographic metadata were provided uncurated, with the amount varying by source and participant.

Turning to this clone: Its target antigen remains unknown. Base-call qualities are not available, and no considerably larger clone is one nucleotide away. The identical CDR3 is also encoded by other nucleotide sequences in the sample.

TCRbeta CDR3 regions were amplified from genomic DNA by means of the immunoSEQ Assay, a bias-controlled multiplex PCR. Turning to the authors' computational methods: The number of nucleated cells in each sample was estimated by amplification of reference gene primers within the assay. To quantify the absolute abundance of each unique TCRbeta CDR3 rearrangement, sequence reads were collapsed and filtered. For each sample, productive Simpson clonality was calculated as the square root of Simpson's diversity index over productive rearrangements. The immuneACCESS repertoire file appears here via TCRdb, limited to in-frame rearrangements. These files lack a portion of the clones; in checked studies, under half of the deficit traces to unresolved V genes, and the cause of the others is not known. V and J calls plus clone size are reproduced from that table; the DNA served to infer D and trimming. The sample includes 90,000 to 110,000 clones, with less than 90% observed a single time. Clones ranked in the top ten supply 15% to 20% of the sample.

The chain is encoded by TRBV5-1 joined to TRBJ2-1; TRBD2 lines up with 8 middle nucleotides. The sequence was collected from a woman aged 55-75 years with acute or convalescent COVID-19. Sequenced material: peripheral blood. The DNA sequence is given as TGCGCCAGCAGCCGGGAGGGGGACTCCTACAATGAGCAGTTCTTC. This encodes CASSREGDSYNEQFF.